These 23 T cell receptor beta chains share one sample of origin, sequenced in a study of T cells in Graves' hyperthyroidism and ophthalmopathy. Amplified TCR beta CDR3 regions came from RNA transcripts. The HTBI primer set drove a first-round RT-PCR of the TCR CDR3. TCRdb reprocessed the multiplex PCR reads via MiXCR and lists one record per CDR3 protein. The top ten clones hold roughly a sixth of a sample with 600,000 to 850,000 distinct CDR3 sequences, around 19% of them seen once. Sequences were obtained from blood. The receptors originated from a woman aged 45-65 years with Graves' hyperthyroidism that later progressed to Graves' ophthalmopathy.

The chain carries TRBV27 and TRBJ1-5; maybe TRBD1 (6 bases). V was pared by 5 bases and J by 4 bases, with 21 bases between. The CDR3 runs 17 residues. Germline values: CDR1 MNHEY, CDR2 SMNVEV (reference sequence). The chain's CDR3 is CASSRGFQGGLNQPQHF. The DNA for the CDR3 is TGTGCCAGCAGTAGGGGGTTCCAAGGGGGACTAAATCAGCCCCAGCATTTT.

The genes are TRBV10-3 and TRBJ2-3; tentative D call: TRBD1 (5 bases). Germline-derived CDR1 and CDR2 are ENHRY and SYGVKD. Trimming left V 0 bases short and J 0 bases short, with 13 bases between. This CDR3 contains 17 residues. CDR3 in amino acids: CAISESHRPTSTDTQYF. DNA for the CDR3: TGTGCCATCAGTGAGTCTCACAGGCCGACTAGCACAGATACGCAGTATTTT.

This chain links TRBV27 with TRBJ1-6, with 7 bases identical to TRBD1. From germline, CDR1 is MNHEY and CDR2 SMNVEV (reference sequence). V lost 6 bases to trimming and J lost 10 bases; unmatched junction nucleotides: 6. This CDR3 has 13 amino acids. CDR3 sequence reads: CASRLTGYSPLHF. In DNA, the CDR3 is TGTGCCAGCAGACTGACAGGGTACTCACCCCTCCACTTT.

The chain has TRBV6-1 and TRBJ2-7; 7 bases agree with TRBD1. This CDR3 is built from 13 residues. Looked up from germline, CDR1 is MNHNS and CDR2 is SASEGT. After removal of 5 bases from V and 6 bases from J, the junction contained 7 bases not matched to a gene. This CDR3 is CASSPTGFGEQYF. The CDR3 DNA reads TGTGCCAGCAGTCCGACAGGGTTTGGCGAGCAGTACTTC.

This clonotype occurred a few times. This CDR3 is CSADETGGLSPLHF. For the CDR3, the DNA is TGCAGTGCGGATGAAACAGGGGGGCTTTCACCCCTCCACTTT. V usage is TRBV20-1 and J usage is TRBJ1-6; 8 bases are shared with TRBD1. CDR3 length equals 14 residues. CDR1 is DFQATT and CDR2 is SNEGSKA in the germline V gene (reference sequence). The trim removed 6 bases at V and 9 bases at J, leaving 10 bases unmatched.

The chain uses TRBV6-1 and TRBJ2-5, with D possibly TRBD2 on 5 matching bases. V was pared by 3 bases and J by 0 bases, with 8 bases between. This CDR3 has 14 amino acids. Germline V gives CDR1 MNHNS, CDR2 SASEGT. As DNA, the CDR3 is TGTGCCAGCAGTGATGGCGGGTACCAAGAGACCCAGTACTTC. This sequence encodes CASSDGGYQETQYF.

This clonotype was detected a few times. This rearrangement joins TRBV7-8 to TRBJ1-4; 7 bases line up with TRBD1. J gave up 5 bases and V 2 bases, and 14 bases lay outside the gene matches. This CDR3 spans 18 amino acids. In germline, CDR1 is SGHVS, CDR2 FQNEAQ. The CDR3 reads CASSLRLWETGPNEKLFF. The DNA of the CDR3 is TGTGCCAGCAGCTTAAGATTATGGGAGACAGGGCCGAATGAAAAACTGTTTTTT. Complete variable domain (other parts from reference TRBV7-8 and TRBJ1-4): GAGVSQSPRYKVAKRGQDVALRCDPISGHVSLFWYQQALGQGPEFLTYFQNEAQLDKSGLPSDRFFAERPEGSVSTLKIQRTQQEDSAVYLCASSLRLWETGPNEKLFFGSGTQLSVL.

The chain's CDR3 is CASSGTRGAGADTQYF. Here the CDR3 DNA reads TGTGCCAGCAGCGGAACCCGGGGGGCGGGGGCAGATACGCAGTATTTT. The chain carries TRBV7-9 and TRBJ2-3; TRBD2 might be the D (7 bases). Trimming removed 5 bases at V and 4 bases at J, with 19 bases between. This CDR3 has 16 amino acids. Germline V gene data show CDR1 as SEHNR and CDR2 as FQNEAQ (reference sequence).

CDR3 loop: CASSTDRGIGGANVLTF. The CDR3, as DNA: TGTGCCAGCAGTACCGACAGGGGTATAGGTGGGGCCAACGTCCTGACTTTC. The J gene is TRBJ2-6, the V gene TRBV6-1; TRBD1 matches at 8 bases. The V gene end was trimmed by 5 bases and the J gene end by 3 bases; junction bases not matched to a gene: 9. This CDR3 is built from 17 residues. Germline V gives CDR1 MNHNS, CDR2 SASEGT.

The sample holds many counts of this clonotype. This chain links TRBV5-1 with TRBJ1-1; D is unresolved. Germline loops: CDR1 SGHRS, CDR2 YFSETQ. There are 16 residues in the CDR3. Trimming pared 1 base from V and 0 bases from J, leaving 13 bases between. The CDR3, as DNA: TGCGCCAGCAGCTTGACCTCTATAATTTTGAACACTGAAGCTTTCTTT. Protein product: CASSLTSIILNTEAFF.

This clonotype was seen repeatedly, ten times or more. This sequence joins TRBV5-1 and TRBJ1-1; D unresolved. V lost 4 bases to trimming and J lost 4 bases, with 14 bases between them. CDR1 SGHRS and CDR2 YFSETQ come from the germline V gene. CDR3 length: 14 residues. This chain's CDR3 is CASSRTPEGTEAFF. CDR3 DNA: TGCGCCAGCAGCCGGACCCCCGAGGGCACTGAAGCTTTCTTT.

This clonotype was counted many times. The rearrangement links TRBV9 to TRBJ2-2; the D is unclear. The germline V gene has CDR1 SGDLS and CDR2 YYNGEE. V shed 0 bases and J shed 10 bases, with 13 bases lying between them. The CDR3 extends over 14 amino acids. The CDR3 nucleotides are TGTGCCAGCAGCGTAGGTGGGCCGGCCATGGAGCTGTTTTTT. This sequence encodes CASSVGGPAMELFF.

This clonotype has a count of ten or more. The rearrangement links TRBV7-8 to TRBJ1-1; D possibly corresponds to TRBD1 (6 bases). Germline V lookup: CDR1 SGHVS, CDR2 FQNEAQ. CDR3 length: 16 residues. Trimming cost V 3 bases and J 6 bases, with 20 bases left between them. The CDR3 coding sequence is TGTGCCAGCAGCTTCCTACAGGGTCGGTTAAACGCTGAAGCTTTCTTT. It is translated as CASSFLQGRLNAEAFF. The whole variable domain, filled in from reference TRBV7-8 and TRBJ1-1, reads GAGVSQSPRYKVAKRGQDVALRCDPISGHVSLFWYQQALGQGPEFLTYFQNEAQLDKSGLPSDRFFAERPEGSVSTLKIQRTQQEDSAVYLCASSFLQGRLNAEAFFGQGTRLTVV.

This clonotype was recorded at least ten times. The chain links TRBV19 to TRBJ1-1, with D possibly being TRBD1 (5 bases). The V and J ends lost 4 bases and 10 bases respectively, with 19 bases between them. Germline assignment: CDR1 LNHDA and CDR2 SQIVND (reference sequence). The CDR3 sequence is 14 residues long. As DNA, the CDR3 is TGTGCCAGTAGTACTGAGGTTCGCACCGGGGGAGCTTTCTTT. Its translation is CASSTEVRTGGAFF.

This clonotype has a handful of counts. The V and J genes are TRBV15 and TRBJ2-3; no reliable D call. Trimming shortened V by 3 bases and J by 0 bases, and 7 bases separated the two germline ends. This CDR3 spans 14 amino acids. Germline V gene lookup returns CDR1 LNHNV and CDR2 YYDKDF (reference sequence). DNA of the CDR3: TGTGCCACCAGCAGCCTGACTAGCACAGATACGCAGTATTTT. Translated: CATSSLTSTDTQYF.

This clonotype turned up a few times. In DNA form, the CDR3 reads TGCAGTGCTAGACTCGGACAGGGTGAAAAACTGTTTTTT. Protein sequence: CSARLGQGEKLFF. This chain connects TRBV20-1 to TRBJ1-4, with 8 bases that match TRBD1. Germline CDR1 DFQATT, CDR2 SNEGSKA (reference sequence). J was trimmed by 7 bases and V by 2 bases; bases with no gene match: 3. The CDR3 has 13 amino acids.

The chain links TRBV15 to TRBJ1-2; 8 nucleotides align to TRBD1. This CDR3 has 14 residues. Unmatched junction bases numbered 5, after V lost 2 bases and J lost 6 bases. Germline CDR1 LNHNV, CDR2 YYDKDF (reference sequence). This CDR3 is CATSRRQGLDGYTF. In DNA form, the CDR3 reads TGTGCCACCAGCAGAAGACAGGGGTTGGATGGCTACACCTTC. Looking up the rest from reference TRBV15 and TRBJ1-2 gives the full variable domain: DAMVIQNPRYQVTQFGKPVTLSCSQTLNHNVMYWYQQKSSQAPKLLFHYYDKDFNNEADTPDNFQSRRPNTSFCFLDIRSPGLGDTAMYLCATSRRQGLDGYTFGSGTRLTVV.

To note about this clonotype: A much larger clone lies a single base off, so this may be a read error. The CDR3 DNA follows: TGCAGTGCTAGAGATCTGGTTCGGGGTAGGGGCGAAAAACTGTTTTTT. Translating it yields CSARDLVRGRGEKLFF. The rearrangement joins TRBV20-1 to TRBJ1-4, with D possibly being TRBD1 (5 bases). In germline, CDR1 is DFQATT, CDR2 SNEGSKA (reference sequence). This CDR3 is built from 16 residues. Trimming took off 0 bases at V and 8 bases at J, with 19 bases between the two ends.

This clonotype was detected many times. The chain joins TRBV11-2 to TRBJ2-2, with TRBD1 identical over 9 bases. The germline gives CDR1 SGHAT, CDR2 FQNNGV. The CDR3 extends over 15 amino acids. Trimming removed 7 bases from V and 5 bases from J; junction bases left unmatched: 8. The CDR3 here is CASTLKTGGTGELFF. CDR3 bases: TGTGCCAGCACCCTTAAGACAGGGGGAACCGGGGAGCTGTTTTTT.

The chain employs TRBV6-1 and TRBJ1-4; D is unclear. Trimming pared 2 bases from V and 4 bases from J, leaving 8 bases between. Per the germline V gene, CDR1 is MNHNS and CDR2 is SASEGT. This CDR3 contains 14 residues. Here the CDR3 DNA reads TGTGCCAGCAGTGAAAGTTGGGGTAATGAAAAACTGTTTTTT. Residues: CASSESWGNEKLFF.

V is TRBV11-2 and J is TRBJ1-2, with unresolved D. Deletions cut 5 bases from V and 8 bases from J, with 12 bases between. Germline V gene lookup returns CDR1 SGHAT and CDR2 FQNNGV. The length of the CDR3 is 12 residues. CDR3 DNA: TGTGCCAGCAGCCTATCTCGGAAGGGCTACACCTTC. Translation: CASSLSRKGYTF.

The chain combines TRBV2 with TRBJ2-1, with D unresolved. Trimming took 7 bases from V and 4 from J, leaving 5 bases between them. Germline lookup yields CDR1 SNHLY and CDR2 FYNNEI. The CDR3 loop spans 11 amino acids. The CDR3 reads CASMEYNEQFF. For the CDR3, the DNA is TGTGCCAGCATGGAGTACAATGAGCAGTTCTTC.

The chain uses TRBV10-3 and TRBJ1-5; D is possibly TRBD1 (5 bases). Germline V gene data show CDR1 as ENHRY and CDR2 as SYGVKD. V lost 1 base, J lost 7 bases, and 17 bases lay in between. CDR3 size: 16 residues. Here the CDR3 reads CAISELLGEYEQPQHF. CDR3 nucleotide sequence: TGTGCCATCAGTGAGTTGTTGGGGGAGTACGAACAGCCCCAGCATTTT.